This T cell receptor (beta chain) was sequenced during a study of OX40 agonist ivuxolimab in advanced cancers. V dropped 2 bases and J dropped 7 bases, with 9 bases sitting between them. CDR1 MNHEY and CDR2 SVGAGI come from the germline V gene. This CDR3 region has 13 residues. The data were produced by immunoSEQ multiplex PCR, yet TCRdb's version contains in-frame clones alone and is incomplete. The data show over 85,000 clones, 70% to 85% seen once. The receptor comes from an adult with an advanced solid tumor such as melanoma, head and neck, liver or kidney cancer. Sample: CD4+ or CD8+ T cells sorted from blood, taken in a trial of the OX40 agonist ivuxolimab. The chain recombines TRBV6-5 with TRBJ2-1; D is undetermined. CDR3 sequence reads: CASSYVGWNEQFF. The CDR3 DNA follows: TGTGCCAGCAGTTACGTGGGGTGGAATGAGCAGTTCTTC.